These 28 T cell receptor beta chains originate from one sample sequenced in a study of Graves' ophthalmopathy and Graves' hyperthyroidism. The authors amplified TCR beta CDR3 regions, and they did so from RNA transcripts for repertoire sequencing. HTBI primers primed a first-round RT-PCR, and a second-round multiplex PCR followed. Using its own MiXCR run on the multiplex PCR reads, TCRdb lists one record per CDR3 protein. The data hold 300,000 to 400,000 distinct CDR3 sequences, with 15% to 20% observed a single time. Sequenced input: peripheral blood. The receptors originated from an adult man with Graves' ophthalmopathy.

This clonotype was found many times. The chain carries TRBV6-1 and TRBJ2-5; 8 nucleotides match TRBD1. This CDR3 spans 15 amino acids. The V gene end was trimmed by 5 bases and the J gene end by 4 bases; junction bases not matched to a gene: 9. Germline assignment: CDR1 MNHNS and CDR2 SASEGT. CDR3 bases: TGTGCCAGCAGTCCCAGGGGGCCTTCGGGAGAGACCCAGTACTTC. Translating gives CASSPRGPSGETQYF.

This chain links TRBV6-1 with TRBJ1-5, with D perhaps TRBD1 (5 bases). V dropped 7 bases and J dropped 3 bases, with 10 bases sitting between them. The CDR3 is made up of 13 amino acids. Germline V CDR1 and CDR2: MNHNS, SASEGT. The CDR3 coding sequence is TGTGCCAGCACTAGGGGAAACAATCAGCCCCAGCATTTT. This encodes CASTRGNNQPQHF.

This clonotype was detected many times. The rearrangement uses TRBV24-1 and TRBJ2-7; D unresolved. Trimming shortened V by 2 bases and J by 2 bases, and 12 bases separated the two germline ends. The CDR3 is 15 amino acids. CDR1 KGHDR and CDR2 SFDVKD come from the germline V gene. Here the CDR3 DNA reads TGTGCCACCAGTGATTCGGTCCGAGCACCCTACGAGCAGTACTTC. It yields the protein CATSDSVRAPYEQYF.

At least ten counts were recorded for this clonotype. The CDR3 DNA sequence: TGTGCCAGCAGTCCAACTCAGATGAACACTGAAGCTTTCTTT. It translates to CASSPTQMNTEAFF. The chain couples TRBV12-3 or TRBV12-4 to TRBJ1-1, with D hard to call. The CDR3 runs 14 residues. The germline V and J ends were trimmed by 5 bases and 0 bases, with 10 bases remaining between them.

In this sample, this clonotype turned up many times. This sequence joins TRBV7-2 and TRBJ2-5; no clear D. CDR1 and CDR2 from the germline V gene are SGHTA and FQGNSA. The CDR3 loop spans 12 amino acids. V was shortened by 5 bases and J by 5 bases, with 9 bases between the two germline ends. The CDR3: CASSAYRETQYF. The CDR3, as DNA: TGTGCCAGCAGCGCCTATAGGGAGACCCAGTACTTC.

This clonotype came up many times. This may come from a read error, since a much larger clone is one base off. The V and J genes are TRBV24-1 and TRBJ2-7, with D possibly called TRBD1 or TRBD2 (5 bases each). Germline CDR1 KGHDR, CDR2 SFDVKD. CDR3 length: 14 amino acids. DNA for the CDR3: TGTGCCGCCAGTCCCTCGGGACGGAACTACGAGCAGTACTTC. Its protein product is CAASPSGRNYEQYF.

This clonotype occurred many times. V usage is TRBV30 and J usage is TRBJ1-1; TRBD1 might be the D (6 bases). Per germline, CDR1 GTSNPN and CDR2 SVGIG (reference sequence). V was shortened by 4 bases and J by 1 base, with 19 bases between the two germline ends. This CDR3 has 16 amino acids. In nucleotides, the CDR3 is TGTGCCTGGACCCAATATTCCTCACAGGGGAACACTGAAGCTTTCTTT. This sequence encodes CAWTQYSSQGNTEAFF.

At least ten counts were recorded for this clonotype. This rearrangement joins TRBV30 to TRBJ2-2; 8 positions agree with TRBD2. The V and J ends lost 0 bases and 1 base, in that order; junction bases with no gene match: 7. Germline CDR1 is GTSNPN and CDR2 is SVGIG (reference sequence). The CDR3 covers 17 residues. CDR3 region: CAWSVLLAGVNTGELFF. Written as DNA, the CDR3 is TGTGCCTGGAGTGTACTTCTAGCGGGTGTGAACACCGGGGAGCTGTTTTTT.

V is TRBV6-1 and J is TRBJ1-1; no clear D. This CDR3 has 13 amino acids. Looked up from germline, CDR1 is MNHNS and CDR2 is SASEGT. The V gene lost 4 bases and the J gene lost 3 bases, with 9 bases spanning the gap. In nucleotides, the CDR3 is TGTGCCAGCAGTGTCGAGAAACACACTGAAGCTTTCTTT. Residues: CASSVEKHTEAFF.

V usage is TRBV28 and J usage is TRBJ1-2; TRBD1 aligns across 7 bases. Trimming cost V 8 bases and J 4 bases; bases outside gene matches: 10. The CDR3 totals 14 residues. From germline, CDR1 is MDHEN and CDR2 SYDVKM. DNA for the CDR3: TGTGCCAGCGTATTTCTCAGGGGGGGCTATGGCTACACCTTC. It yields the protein CASVFLRGGYGYTF.

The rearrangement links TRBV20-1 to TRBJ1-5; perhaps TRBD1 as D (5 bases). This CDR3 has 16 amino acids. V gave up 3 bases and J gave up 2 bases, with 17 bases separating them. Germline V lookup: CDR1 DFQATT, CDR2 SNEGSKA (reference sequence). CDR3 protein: CSARRPSGDGNQPQHF. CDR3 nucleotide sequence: TGCAGTGCTAGGAGGCCTTCGGGGGACGGCAATCAGCCCCAGCATTTT.

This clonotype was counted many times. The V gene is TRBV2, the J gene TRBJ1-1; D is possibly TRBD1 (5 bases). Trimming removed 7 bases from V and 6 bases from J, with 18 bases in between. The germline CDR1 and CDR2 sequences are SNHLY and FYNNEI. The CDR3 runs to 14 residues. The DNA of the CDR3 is TGTGCCAGCAACTACGGGGGTATCACCGCTGAAGCTTTCTTT. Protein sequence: CASNYGGITAEAFF.

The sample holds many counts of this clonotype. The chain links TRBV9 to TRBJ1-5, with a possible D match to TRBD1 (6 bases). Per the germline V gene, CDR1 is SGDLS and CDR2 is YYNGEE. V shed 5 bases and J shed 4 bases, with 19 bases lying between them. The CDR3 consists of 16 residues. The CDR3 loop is CASRKGGDRLNQPQHF. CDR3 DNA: TGTGCCAGCAGAAAGGGGGGGGACCGCCTGAATCAGCCCCAGCATTTT.

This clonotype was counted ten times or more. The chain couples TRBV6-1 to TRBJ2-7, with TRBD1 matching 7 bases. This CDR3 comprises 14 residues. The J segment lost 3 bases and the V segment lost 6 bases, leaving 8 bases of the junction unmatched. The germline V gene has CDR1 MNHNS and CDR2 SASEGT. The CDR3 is CASRDPGQIYEQYF. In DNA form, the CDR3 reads TGTGCCAGCAGAGACCCGGGACAGATCTACGAGCAGTACTTC.

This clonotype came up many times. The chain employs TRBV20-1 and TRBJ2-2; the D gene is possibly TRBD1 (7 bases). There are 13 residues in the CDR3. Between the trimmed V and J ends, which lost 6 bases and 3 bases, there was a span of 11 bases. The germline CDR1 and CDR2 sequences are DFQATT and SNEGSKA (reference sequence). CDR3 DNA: TGCAGTGCGCGGGACAGCTACACCGGGGAGCTGTTTTTT. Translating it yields CSARDSYTGELFF.

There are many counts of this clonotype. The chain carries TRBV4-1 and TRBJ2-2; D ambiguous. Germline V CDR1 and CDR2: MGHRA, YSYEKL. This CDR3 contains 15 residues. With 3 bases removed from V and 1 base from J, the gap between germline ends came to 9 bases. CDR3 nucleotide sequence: TGCGCCAGCAGCCAGGCAGCCATGAACACCGGGGAGCTGTTTTTT. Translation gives CASSQAAMNTGELFF.

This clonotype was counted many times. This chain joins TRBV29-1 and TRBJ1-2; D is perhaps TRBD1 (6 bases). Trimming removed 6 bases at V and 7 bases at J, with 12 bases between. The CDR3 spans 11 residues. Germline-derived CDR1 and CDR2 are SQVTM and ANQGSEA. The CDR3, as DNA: TGCAGCGTCGTGACAGGCCCTGGCTACACCTTC. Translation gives CSVVTGPGYTF.

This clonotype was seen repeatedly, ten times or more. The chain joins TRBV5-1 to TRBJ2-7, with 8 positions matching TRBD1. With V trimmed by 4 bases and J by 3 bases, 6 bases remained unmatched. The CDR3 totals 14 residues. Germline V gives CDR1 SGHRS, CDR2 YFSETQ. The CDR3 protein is CASSLTGTGYEQYF. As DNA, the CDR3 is TGCGCCAGCAGCCTAACCGGGACAGGCTACGAGCAGTACTTC.

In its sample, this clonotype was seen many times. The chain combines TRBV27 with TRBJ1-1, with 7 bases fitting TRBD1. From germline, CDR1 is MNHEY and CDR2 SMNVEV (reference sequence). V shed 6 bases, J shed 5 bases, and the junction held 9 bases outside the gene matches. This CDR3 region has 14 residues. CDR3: CASRRQGQGTEAFF. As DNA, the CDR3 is TGTGCCAGCAGGCGACAGGGCCAGGGGACTGAAGCTTTCTTT.

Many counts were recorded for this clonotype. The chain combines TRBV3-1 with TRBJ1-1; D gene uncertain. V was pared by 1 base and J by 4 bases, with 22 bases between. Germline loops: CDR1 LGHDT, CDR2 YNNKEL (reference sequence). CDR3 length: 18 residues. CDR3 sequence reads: CASSQGDSQWELGTEAFF. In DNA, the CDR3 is TGTGCCAGCAGCCAAGGCGATTCTCAATGGGAATTGGGCACTGAAGCTTTCTTT.

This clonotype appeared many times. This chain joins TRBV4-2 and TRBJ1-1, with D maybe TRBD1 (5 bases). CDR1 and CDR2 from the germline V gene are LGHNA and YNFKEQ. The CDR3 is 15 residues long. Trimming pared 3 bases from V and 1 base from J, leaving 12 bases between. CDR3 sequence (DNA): TGTGCCAGCAGCCAGTTCTCCGGGACGAACACTGAAGCTTTCTTT. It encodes CASSQFSGTNTEAFF.

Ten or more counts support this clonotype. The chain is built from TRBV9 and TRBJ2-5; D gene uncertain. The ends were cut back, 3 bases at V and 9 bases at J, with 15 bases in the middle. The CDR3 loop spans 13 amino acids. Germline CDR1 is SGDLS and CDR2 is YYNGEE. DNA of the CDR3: TGTGCCAGCAGCGGATCCCCCGGTTTGGCCCAGTACTTC. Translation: CASSGSPGLAQYF.

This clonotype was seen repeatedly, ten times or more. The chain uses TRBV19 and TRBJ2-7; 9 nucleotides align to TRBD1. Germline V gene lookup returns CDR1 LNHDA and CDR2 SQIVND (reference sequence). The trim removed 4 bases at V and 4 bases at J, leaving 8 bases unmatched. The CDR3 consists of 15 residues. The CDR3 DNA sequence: TGTGCCAGTAGTAAACCGGGACAGGGACTGTACGAGCAGTACTTC. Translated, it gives CASSKPGQGLYEQYF.

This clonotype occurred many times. The CDR3 protein is CAGIRSFEAFF. DNA of the CDR3: TGTGCCGGAATTAGAAGCTTTGAAGCTTTCTTT. V and J are TRBV30 and TRBJ1-1; D unclear. Germline-derived CDR1 and CDR2 are GTSNPN and SVGIG (reference sequence). The germline V and J ends were trimmed by 8 bases and 7 bases, with 14 bases remaining between them. The CDR3 length is 11 residues.

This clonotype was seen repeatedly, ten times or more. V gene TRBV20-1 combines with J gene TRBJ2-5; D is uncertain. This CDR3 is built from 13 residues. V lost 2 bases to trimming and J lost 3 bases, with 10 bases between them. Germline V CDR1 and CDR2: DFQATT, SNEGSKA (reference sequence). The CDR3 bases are TGCAGTGCTAGAAAGGGCGGTAAAGAGACCCAGTACTTC. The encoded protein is CSARKGGKETQYF.

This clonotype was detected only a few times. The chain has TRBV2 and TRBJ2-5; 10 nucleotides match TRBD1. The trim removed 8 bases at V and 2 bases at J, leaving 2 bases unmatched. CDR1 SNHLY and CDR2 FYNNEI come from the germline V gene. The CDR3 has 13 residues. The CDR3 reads CASVDRGQETQYF. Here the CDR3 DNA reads TGTGCCAGCGTGGACAGGGGGCAAGAGACCCAGTACTTC.

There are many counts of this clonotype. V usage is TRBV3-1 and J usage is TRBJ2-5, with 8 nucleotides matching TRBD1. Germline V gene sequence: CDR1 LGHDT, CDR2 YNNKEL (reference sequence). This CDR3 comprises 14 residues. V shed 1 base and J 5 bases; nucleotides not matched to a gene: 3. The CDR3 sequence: CASSQGQGQETQYF. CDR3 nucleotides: TGTGCCAGCAGCCAAGGACAGGGGCAGGAGACCCAGTACTTC.

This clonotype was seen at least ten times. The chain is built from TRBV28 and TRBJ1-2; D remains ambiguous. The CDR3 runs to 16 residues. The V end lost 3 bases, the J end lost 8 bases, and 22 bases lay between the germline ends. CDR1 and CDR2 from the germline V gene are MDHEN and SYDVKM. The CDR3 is CASSFAFFRSSMGYTF. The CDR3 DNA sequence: TGTGCCAGCAGTTTTGCCTTTTTTAGGTCTTCGATGGGCTACACCTTC.